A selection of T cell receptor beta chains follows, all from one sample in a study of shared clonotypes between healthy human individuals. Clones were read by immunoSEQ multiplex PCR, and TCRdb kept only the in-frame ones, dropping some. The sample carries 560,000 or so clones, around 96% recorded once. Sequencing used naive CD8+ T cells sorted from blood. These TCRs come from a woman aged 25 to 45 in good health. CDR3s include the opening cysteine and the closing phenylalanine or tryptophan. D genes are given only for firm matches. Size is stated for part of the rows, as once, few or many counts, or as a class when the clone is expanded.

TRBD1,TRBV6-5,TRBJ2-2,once,TGTGCCAGCAGTTACGGTGGACAGGGGATCGGGGAGCTGTTTTTT,CASSYGGQGIGELFF
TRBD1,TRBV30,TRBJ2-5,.,TGTGCCTTTCGGGACAGGGAGGGGACCCAGTACTTC,CAFRDREGTQYF
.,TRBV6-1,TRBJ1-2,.,TGTGCCAGCACCCCCGACACACGGAGGGGCTACACCTTC,CASTPDTRRGYTF
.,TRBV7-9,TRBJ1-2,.,TGTGCCAGCAGCTTATCTGAGGTTGGAAGCTATGGCTACACCTTC,CASSLSEVGSYGYTF
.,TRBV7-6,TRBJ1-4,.,TGTGCCAGCAGCCCAAGGCAGGGGCAAAAACTGTTTTTT,CASSPRQGQKLFF
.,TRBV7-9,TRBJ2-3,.,TGTGCCAGCAGCCCTGTCGGCAGGACCAACCGGGCCACAGATACGCAGTATTTT,CASSPVGRTNRATDTQYF
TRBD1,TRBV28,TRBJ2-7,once,TGTGCCAGCAGCCCTCGGACAGGGTGGAGCTCCTACGAGCAGTACTTC,CASSPRTGWSSYEQYF
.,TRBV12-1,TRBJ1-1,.,TGTGCCAGCCCATGTCACGGGGTTCGGGACACTGAAGCTTTCTTT,CASPCHGVRDTEAFF
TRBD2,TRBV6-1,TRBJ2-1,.,TGTGCCAGCAGTGTTACTAGCGGGAGGTCCGGCAATGAGCAGTTCTTC,CASSVTSGRSGNEQFF
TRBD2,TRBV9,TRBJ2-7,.,TGTGCCAGCAGCGTAGCTACGTGGGATGAGACTAGCGGGCCCTACGAGCAGTACTTC,CASSVATWDETSGPYEQYF
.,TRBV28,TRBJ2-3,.,TGTGCCAGCAGCCCGGGACTGACTAGCACAGATACGCAGTATTTT,CASSPGLTSTDTQYF
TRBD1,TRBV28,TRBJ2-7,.,TGTGCCAGCAGCCTCGAGACAGGGGTCTACGAGCAGTACTTC,CASSLETGVYEQYF
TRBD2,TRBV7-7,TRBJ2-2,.,TGTGCCAGCAGACCACGCCTCGGGGAGGGCAACACCGGGGAGCTGTTTTTT,CASRPRLGEGNTGELFF
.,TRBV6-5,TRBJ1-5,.,TGTGCCAGCAGTGGCGCGGGGCCGAATCAGCCCCAGCATTTT,CASSGAGPNQPQHF
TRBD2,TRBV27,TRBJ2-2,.,TGTGCCAGCAGTTTATTTGGGACTAGCGGGACGAACACCGGGGAGCTGTTTTTT,CASSLFGTSGTNTGELFF
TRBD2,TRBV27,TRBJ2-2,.,TGTGCCGTCTCAGCGGGAGGGTCCACCGGGGAGCTGTTTTTT,CAVSAGGSTGELFF
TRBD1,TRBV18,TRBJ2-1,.,TGTGCCAGCTCACCGACCGACGACAGGGAATATGAGTTCTTC,CASSPTDDREYEFF
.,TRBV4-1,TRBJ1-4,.,TGCGCCAGCAGCCAAGATTCCGCAGGGCGGTTCGAGGAAAAACTGTTTTTT,CASSQDSAGRFEEKLFF
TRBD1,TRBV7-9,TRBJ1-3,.,TGTGCCAGCAGCTCGCCTACAGGGGGTACAGACACCATATATTTT,CASSSPTGGTDTIYF
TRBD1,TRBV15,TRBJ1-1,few,TGTGCCGCCCAGGGGGCAGAAAACACTGAAGCTTTCTTT,CAAQGAENTEAFF
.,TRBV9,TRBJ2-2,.,TGTGCCAGCAGCGGTTGGGGGACTGGGAACACCGGGGAGCTGTTTTTT,CASSGWGTGNTGELFF
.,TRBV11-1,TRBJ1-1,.,TGTGCCAGCAGCTTAGAGGTGGGGACTGAAGCTTTCTTT,CASSLEVGTEAFF
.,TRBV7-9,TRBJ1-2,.,TGTGCCAGCAGCTTAAGTTTTAACTATGGCTACACCTTC,CASSLSFNYGYTF
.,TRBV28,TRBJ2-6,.,TGTGCCAGCAGTTCCCGCATCGGGACACCAGGGGCCAACGTCCTGACTTTC,CASSSRIGTPGANVLTF
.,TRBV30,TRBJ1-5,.,TGTGCCTGGAGAGACTTACAGCCCCAGCATTTT,CAWRDLQPQHF
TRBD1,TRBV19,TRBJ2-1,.,TGTGCCAGTTCTGGACAGGGTCGATACAATGAGCAGTTCTTC,CASSGQGRYNEQFF
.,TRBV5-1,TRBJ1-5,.,TGCGCCAGCAGCGCGGACAGCTATAGCAATCAGCCCCAGCATTTT,CASSADSYSNQPQHF
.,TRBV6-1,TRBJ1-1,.,TGTGCCAGCAGTGATACGGGGTCGGTAACTGAAGCTTTCTTT,CASSDTGSVTEAFF
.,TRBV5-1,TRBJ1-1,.,TGCGCCAGCAGCTTGTCCCCCGCTGACATAAATCAAGTCCGGACTGAAGCTTTCTTT,CASSLSPADINQVRTEAFF
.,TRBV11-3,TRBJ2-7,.,TGTGCCAGCAGCTTCGGCGGTTCCTACGAGCAGTACTTC,CASSFGGSYEQYF
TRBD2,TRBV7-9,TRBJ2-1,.,TGTGCCAGCAGCTTTGCCCACCCGACTAGCGGATCCTACAATGAGCAGTTCTTC,CASSFAHPTSGSYNEQFF
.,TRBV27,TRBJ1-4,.,TGTGCCAGCAGTTTTGTGGGTCGACAGAGAACTAATGAAAAACTGTTTTTT,CASSFVGRQRTNEKLFF
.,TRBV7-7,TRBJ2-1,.,TGTGCCAGCAGCTTAGAGAGTGCCTCCTACAATGAGCAGTTCTTC,CASSLESASYNEQFF
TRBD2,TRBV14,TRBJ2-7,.,TGTGCCAGCAGCCAGGTTGCTAGCGGGAGGTACGAGCAGTACTTC,CASSQVASGRYEQYF
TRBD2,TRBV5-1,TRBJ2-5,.,TGCGCCAGCAGCTTGGCTGCGCTAGCGGCCCAAGAGACCCAGTACTTC,CASSLAALAAQETQYF
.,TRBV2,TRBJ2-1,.,TGTGCCAGCAGTTCGGGGTCATACAATGAGCAGTTCTTC,CASSSGSYNEQFF
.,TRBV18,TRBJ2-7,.,TGTGCCAGCTCACCACCTCTCTCCGAGGGTGAAGGGTACGAGCAGTACTTC,CASSPPLSEGEGYEQYF
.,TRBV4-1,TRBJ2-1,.,TGCGCCAGCAGCCAAGAGGCGGGGTATTCCTACAATGAGCAGTTCTTC,CASSQEAGYSYNEQFF
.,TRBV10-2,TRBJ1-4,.,TGCGCCAGCAGTTGGACAGCGGATAATGAAAAACTGTTTTTT,CASSWTADNEKLFF
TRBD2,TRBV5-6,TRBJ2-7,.,TGTGCCAGCAGCTTGCGGGGGGACTACGAGCAGTACTTC,CASSLRGDYEQYF
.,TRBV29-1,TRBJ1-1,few,TGCAGCGTTACGGCCTTGAACACTGAAGCTTTCTTT,CSVTALNTEAFF